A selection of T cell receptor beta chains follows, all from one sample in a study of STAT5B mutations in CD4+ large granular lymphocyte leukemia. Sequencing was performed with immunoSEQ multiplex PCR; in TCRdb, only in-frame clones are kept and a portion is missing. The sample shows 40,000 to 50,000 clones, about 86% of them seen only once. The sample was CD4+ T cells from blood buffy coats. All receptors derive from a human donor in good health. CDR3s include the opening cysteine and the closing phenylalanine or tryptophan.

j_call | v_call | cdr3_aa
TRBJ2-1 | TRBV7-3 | CASSAKPGLATYNEQFF
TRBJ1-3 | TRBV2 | CASSTNSGNTIYF
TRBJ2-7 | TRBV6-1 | CASSSLAGGYEQYF
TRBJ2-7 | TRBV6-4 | CASSDLKTGDSSYEQYF
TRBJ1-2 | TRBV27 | CASSFFGRKESSYGYTF
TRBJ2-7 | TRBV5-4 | CASSSSNRGQEQYF
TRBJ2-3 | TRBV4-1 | CASSPKRLGWADTQYF
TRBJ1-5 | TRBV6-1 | CASHTGVPSQPQHF
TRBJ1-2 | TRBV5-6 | CASSLGDRGNYGYTF
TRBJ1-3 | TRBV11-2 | CASSLLARSRSGNTIYF
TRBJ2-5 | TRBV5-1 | CASSRTGQGQMETQYF
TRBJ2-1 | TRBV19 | CASRGPGTGGLGEQFF
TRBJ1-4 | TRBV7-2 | CASSTHSLAGGTNEKLFF
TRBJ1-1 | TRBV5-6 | CASSPNRNTEAFF
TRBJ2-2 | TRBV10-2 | CASRQGYANTGELFF
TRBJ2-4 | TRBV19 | CASRGMDYLVAKNIQYF
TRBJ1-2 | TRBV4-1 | CASSQGRLRGANYGYTF
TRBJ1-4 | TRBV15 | CATSRDRGRGEKLFF
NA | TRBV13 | CASSLAAGIGEQYF
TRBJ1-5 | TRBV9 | CASSVGTDNQPQHF
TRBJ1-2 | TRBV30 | CAWSPWGDGYTF
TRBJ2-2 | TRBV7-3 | CASSLGLGNTGELFF
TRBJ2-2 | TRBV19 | CASSYDWRGQGGELFF
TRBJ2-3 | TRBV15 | CATSRRAEDTQYF
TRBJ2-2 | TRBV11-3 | CASSLPRTNTGELFF
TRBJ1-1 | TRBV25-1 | CASSEPGAITEAFF
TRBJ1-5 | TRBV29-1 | CSVLPRDRDQPQHF
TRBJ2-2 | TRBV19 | CASSTPAGAGTGELFF
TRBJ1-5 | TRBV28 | CASSPKSFRATGQPQHF
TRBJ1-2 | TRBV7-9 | CASSLSRAGYTF
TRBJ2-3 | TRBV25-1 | CASPRSQPFLADTQYF
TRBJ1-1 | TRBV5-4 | CASSPRRGGSTEAFF
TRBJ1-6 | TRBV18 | CASSPRGEHSPLHF